This T cell receptor (beta chain) is drawn from a study of blood T cells in healthy people across ages. Overall study findings and caveats: Both naive CD4+ cell counts and diversity were greater in long-lived donors than in aged donors.

J gave up 4 bases and V 4 bases, and 7 bases lay outside the gene matches. The CDR3 spans 15 residues. Germline V lookup: CDR1 MDHEN, CDR2 SYDVKM. This clonotype showed up just a few times. Its antigen is undetermined. Combining a sample-barcoded 5' primer with a J-beta primer mix, a second PCR ran for roughly 6 to 12 cycles. TCRdb itself ran the 5' RACE reads through MiXCR, one entry per CDR3 protein. The sample gives roughly 800,000 distinct CDR3 sequences, roughly 25% of which show up once; roughly 3.5% is in the top ten. These records were also assigned to another study, of T cells of mothers and their children.

The clonotype comes from a boy under 18 in good health. Material for sequencing was blood. The chain combines TRBV28 with TRBJ1-2; TRBD1 agrees at 9 bases. CDR3 sequence: CASSSGQGQVYGYTF. The CDR3 region has the DNA TGTGCCAGCAGTTCCGGACAGGGGCAAGTCTATGGCTACACCTTC.